Listed below are T cell receptor beta chains from one sample, sequenced in a study of blood T cell repertoires in COVID-19. TCRdb keeps only in-frame clones here, not all; method: immunoSEQ multiplex PCR. This sample has some 250,000 clones, with around 89% found just once. The sample was peripheral blood. The origin of the receptors is a woman aged 35 to 49 who had recovered from COVID-19. The CDR3 runs from the conserved cysteine through the conserved F or W. Fields, in order: clone size, J gene, D gene, V gene, CDR3 protein, CDR3 DNA. The D gene is left open where the match is weak. Clone size is given for some rows only: seen once, a few or many times, or a class if the clone is expanded.

>.|TRBJ2-2|.|TRBV4-3
CASSQEVPGPNTGELFF
TGCGCCAGCAGCCAAGAGGTCCCCGGTCCTAACACCGGGGAGCTGTTTTTT
>.|TRBJ2-7|TRBD1|TRBV6-2/TRBV6-3
CASSYYRGGTYEQYF
TGTGCCAGCAGTTACTACAGGGGTGGGACCTACGAGCAGTACTTC
>.|TRBJ1-5|TRBD1|TRBV6-2/TRBV6-3
CASSKTGGRQPQHF
TGTGCCAGCAGTAAGACAGGGGGTAGGCAGCCCCAGCATTTT
>once|TRBJ2-1|.|TRBV3-1/TRBV3-2
CASSPSRSYNEQFF
TGTGCCAGCAGCCCCAGTCGCTCCTACAATGAGCAGTTCTTC
>.|TRBJ1-5|.|TRBV20-1
CSASRGNQPQHF
TGCAGTGCTAGTCGGGGAAATCAGCCCCAGCATTTT
>.|TRBJ1-1|TRBD1|TRBV11-2
CASSAGQVKNTEAFF
TGTGCCAGCAGCGCCGGACAGGTTAAGAACACTGAAGCTTTCTTT
>.|TRBJ2-1|TRBD2|TRBV10-3
CATTGVAGGNEQFF
TGTGCCACCACCGGGGTAGCGGGAGGCAATGAGCAGTTCTTC
>.|TRBJ1-5|TRBD1|TRBV6-6
CASSPGQGLSNQPQHF
TGTGCCAGCAGCCCGGGACAGGGGTTAAGCAATCAGCCCCAGCATTTT
>.|TRBJ1-5|TRBD1|TRBV6-2/TRBV6-3
CASSYSPGQGVGQPQHF
TGTGCCAGCAGTTACTCCCCGGGACAGGGGGTAGGGCAGCCCCAGCATTTT
>.|TRBJ2-2|TRBD2|TRBV7-9
CASGTSGNTGELFF
TGTGCCAGCGGGACTAGCGGAAACACCGGGGAGCTGTTTTTT
>.|TRBJ1-2|.|TRBV27
CASSLSGGGTYGYTF
TGTGCCAGCAGTTTATCAGGGGGGGGGACATATGGCTACACCTTC
>.|TRBJ2-3|.|TRBV11-2
CASSHRDTHRYF
TGTGCCAGCAGCCACCGGGACACCCACCGGTATTTT
>.|TRBJ1-2|.|TRBV4-3
CASSQESGGANYGYTF
TGCGCCAGCAGCCAAGAGTCGGGGGGGGCTAACTATGGCTACACCTTC
>.|TRBJ1-6|.|TRBV6-5
CASGAGSHNSPLHF
TGTGCCAGCGGGGCGGGGTCCCATAATTCACCCCTCCACTTT
>once|TRBJ2-3|.|TRBV6-4
CASSDELGADTQYF
TGTGCCAGCAGCGACGAACTGGGCGCGGATACGCAGTATTTT
>once|TRBJ2-4|.|TRBV30
CAWSVASGNIQYF
TGTGCCTGGAGTGTCGCCTCAGGAAACATTCAGTACTTC
>.|TRBJ1-3|.|TRBV18
CASSVIPGHSSGNTIYF
TGTGCCAGCTCAGTCATACCGGGACACAGCTCTGGAAACACCATATATTTT
>.|TRBJ2-7|.|TRBV5-6
CASSLGQIGEQYF
TGTGCCAGCAGCTTGGGGCAGATTGGTGAGCAGTACTTC
>.|TRBJ1-2|.|TRBV12-5
CASGLGQYGYTF
TGTGCTAGTGGTTTGGGACAGTATGGCTACACCTTC
>once|TRBJ1-6|TRBD1|TRBV10-3
CAIKGTGDNSPLHF
TGTGCCATCAAGGGGACAGGGGATAATTCACCCCTCCACTTT
>.|TRBJ2-5|TRBD2|TRBV15
CATRTSGPWETQYF
TGTGCCACAAGGACTAGCGGCCCGTGGGAGACCCAGTACTTC
>.|TRBJ2-1|TRBD2|TRBV19
CASSIASGRNNEQFF
TGTGCCAGTAGTATAGCTAGCGGGAGAAACAATGAGCAGTTCTTC
>.|TRBJ2-1|TRBD1|TRBV24-1
CATSDWPRTGEADEQFF
TGTGCCACCAGTGATTGGCCCCGGACAGGGGAGGCCGATGAGCAGTTCTTC
>.|TRBJ1-4|.|TRBV5-1
CASSSGLEQEKLFF
TGCGCCAGCAGCTCCGGATTAGAACAGGAAAAACTGTTTTTT
>.|TRBJ2-7|TRBD2|TRBV6-2/TRBV6-3
CASSYPTSGRRYEQYF
TGTGCCAGCAGTTACCCTACTAGCGGGAGAAGGTACGAGCAGTACTTC
>.|TRBJ1-2|.|TRBV4-1
CASSQDGGENYGYTF
TGCGCCAGCAGCCAAGATGGGGGGGAAAACTATGGCTACACCTTC
>.|TRBJ2-2|TRBD2|TRBV15
CATSPPGTSGLYTGELFF
TGTGCCACCAGCCCCCCCGGGACTAGCGGGCTGTACACCGGGGAGCTGTTTTTT
>.|TRBJ2-7|TRBD2|TRBV18
CASSPPGLAGGMTWYF
TGTGCCAGCTCACCACCGGGACTAGCGGGAGGGATGACCTGGTACTTC
>.|TRBJ2-2|.|TRBV19
CASSSRDSLFTGELFF
TGTGCCAGTAGTTCCCGGGACTCTCTATTCACCGGGGAGCTGTTTTTT
>.|TRBJ2-7|TRBD2|TRBV7-3
CASSRGTSGSYEQYF
TGTGCCAGCAGCCGAGGGACTAGCGGGAGCTACGAGCAGTACTTC
>.|TRBJ1-1|.|TRBV4-3
CASSQGGRIGDTEAFF
TGCGCCAGCAGCCAAGGGGGGAGGATTGGTGACACTGAAGCTTTCTTT
>once|TRBJ1-5|.|TRBV27
CASSLGREQPQHF
TGTGCCAGCAGTTTGGGTCGGGAGCAGCCCCAGCATTTT
>.|TRBJ2-1|TRBD2|TRBV11-3
CASSSRRGTSGSRVYNEQFF
TGTGCCAGCAGCTCAAGGAGAGGGACTAGCGGGAGTCGGGTCTACAATGAGCAGTTCTTC
>.|TRBJ2-3|.|TRBV9
CASSVGRGGTPDTQYF
TGTGCCAGCAGCGTAGGGCGTGGAGGGACCCCAGATACGCAGTATTTT
>.|TRBJ2-1|TRBD2|TRBV27
CATKRLAGTSYNEQFF
TGTGCCACCAAAAGACTAGCGGGTACCTCCTACAATGAGCAGTTCTTC
>.|TRBJ1-2|TRBD1|TRBV5-1
CASRGQQTPYGYTF
TGCGCCAGCAGGGGACAGCAAACTCCCTATGGCTACACCTTC
>.|TRBJ1-1|.|TRBV11-3
CASTFSRNTEAFF
TGTGCCAGCACCTTCTCCAGGAACACTGAAGCTTTCTTT
>.|TRBJ1-3|.|TRBV21-1
CASSARGQGDGSGNTIYF
TGTGCCAGCAGCGCCCGGGGACAGGGGGATGGCTCTGGAAACACCATATATTTT
>.|TRBJ2-1|TRBD2|TRBV10-3
CAISGGTSGVQWEQFF
TGTGCCATCAGTGGGGGGACTAGCGGAGTACAATGGGAGCAGTTCTTC
>.|TRBJ2-5|TRBD1|TRBV5-4
CASRRGRGNQETQYF
TGTGCCAGCAGAAGGGGCAGGGGGAACCAAGAGACCCAGTACTTC
>.|TRBJ1-6|TRBD1|TRBV19
CASRRTGGNSPLHF
TGTGCCAGCCGGCGGACAGGGGGTAATTCACCCCTCCACTTT
>.|TRBJ2-6|TRBD2|TRBV11-2
CASSFSGEAGANVLTF
TGTGCCAGCAGCTTTAGCGGGGAAGCCGGGGCCAACGTCCTGACTTTC